Each of the 14 T cell receptor beta chains below was sequenced from the same sample in a study of cytomegalovirus exposure and HLA in healthy donors. PCR amplification relied on 60 Vbeta primers (plus 13 Jbeta primers). This table comes from immunoSEQ multiplex PCR, and its TCRdb copy is limited to in-frame clones, with some not included. The profile shows about 78,000 clones, more than 65% of them singletons. The sequenced material came from PBMCs. The receptors come from a woman between 35 and 50 years old in good health and CMV-seropositive.

This chain joins TRBV6-6 and TRBJ2-5; the D gene is possibly TRBD2 (5 bases). Deletions cut 6 bases from V and 1 base from J, with 12 bases between. This CDR3 has 14 amino acids. CDR1 and CDR2 from the germline V gene are MNHNY and SVGAGI (reference sequence). DNA for the CDR3: TGTGCCAGCAGCCCACTAGGCCCCCAAGAGACCCAGTACTTC. Residues: CASSPLGPQETQYF.

V usage is TRBV4-1 and J usage is TRBJ1-4; 10 bases match TRBD1. The CDR3 has 14 amino acids. Trimming took 4 bases from V and 6 from J; bases not matched to a gene: 2. Germline lookup yields CDR1 MGHRA and CDR2 YSYEKL. The CDR3 spells CASSPGTGDEKLFF. DNA for the CDR3: TGCGCCAGCAGCCCCGGGACAGGGGATGAAAAACTGTTTTTT.

The table lists this clone with a few counts. V is TRBV7-3 and J is TRBJ1-2; 8 bases map to TRBD1. V dropped 8 bases and J dropped 2; count of bases not matched to a gene: 10. This CDR3 region has 15 residues. The germline CDR1 and CDR2 sequences are SGHTA and FQGTGA. In DNA, the CDR3 is TGTGCCAGCGGTCCGGGGGACAGGCTAAACTATGGCTACACCTTC. Its protein product is CASGPGDRLNYGYTF.

This clone turned up a few times. J is TRBJ1-1 and V is TRBV30; D is uncertain. V dropped 2 bases and J dropped 5 bases, with 9 bases sitting between them. Per germline, CDR1 GTSNPN and CDR2 SVGIG (reference sequence). The CDR3 has 12 amino acids. The CDR3 sequence: CAWSSGGTEAFF. CDR3 in DNA: TGTGCCTGGAGTTCCGGAGGGACTGAAGCTTTCTTT.

V and J are TRBV18 and TRBJ2-7; D is possibly TRBD2 (6 bases). Germline values: CDR1 KGHSH, CDR2 LQKENI. V gave up 0 bases and J gave up 2 bases, with 11 bases separating them. This CDR3 region has 15 residues. CDR3 in DNA: TGTGCCAGCTCACCACCCGGAGGGCTCCCCTACGAGCAGTACTTC. Translation: CASSPPGGLPYEQYF.

The rearrangement uses TRBV2 and TRBJ2-7; 7 bases align to TRBD2. The V gene end was trimmed by 6 bases and the J gene end by 4 bases; junction bases not matched to a gene: 9. Germline CDR1 SNHLY, CDR2 FYNNEI. CDR3 size: 14 residues. This CDR3 reads CASSAGGTTYEQYF. DNA for the CDR3: TGTGCCAGCAGCGCCGGGGGGACCACGTACGAGCAGTACTTC. The full variable domain, rest sourced from reference TRBV2 and TRBJ2-7, is EPEVTQTPSHQVTQMGQEVILRCVPISNHLYFYWYRQILGQKVEFLVSFYNNEISEKSEIFDDQFSVERPDGSNFTLKIRSTKLEDSAMYFCASSAGGTTYEQYFGPGTRLTVT.

CDR3 DNA sequence: TGTGCCAGCAGCCTATCAGGGGTGGTGGCGAACACTGAAGCTTTCTTT. Translation gives CASSLSGVVANTEAFF. V gene TRBV2 combines with J gene TRBJ1-1; tentative D call: TRBD1 (6 bases). Germline V gene sequence: CDR1 SNHLY, CDR2 FYNNEI. The ends were cut back, 6 bases at V and 1 base at J, with 18 bases in the middle. CDR3 size: 16 residues.

The rearrangement links TRBV27 to TRBJ2-5; D is possibly TRBD2 (6 bases). The CDR3 has 16 amino acids. Trimming left V 5 bases short and J 5 bases short, with 21 bases between. Germline V gene sequence: CDR1 MNHEY, CDR2 SMNVEV (reference sequence). Here the CDR3 reads CASSPSGFPGSETQYF. CDR3 coding DNA: TGTGCCAGCAGTCCCTCCGGATTCCCCGGGAGTGAGACCCAGTACTTC.

The chain links TRBV27 to TRBJ2-7; 8 positions agree with TRBD1. Germline V CDR1 and CDR2: MNHEY, SMNVEV (reference sequence). V lost 2 bases and J lost 6; bases outside the gene matches: 9. The CDR3 is made up of 15 amino acids. Here the CDR3 reads CASSLTGQGLGEQYF. Written as DNA, the CDR3 is TGTGCCAGCAGTTTAACCGGACAGGGTCTGGGCGAGCAGTACTTC.

The V call is TRBV28, the J call TRBJ1-2; 8 nucleotides align to TRBD1. CDR3 length: 14 amino acids. Germline V gene lookup returns CDR1 MDHEN and CDR2 SYDVKM. The V and J ends lost 5 bases and 1 base, in that order; junction bases with no gene match: 3. The CDR3 nucleotides are TGTGCCAGCAGTACCGGACAGGGTAACTATGGCTACACCTTC. Protein sequence: CASSTGQGNYGYTF.

The rearrangement uses TRBV29-1 and TRBJ2-1; 7 bases match TRBD1. The length of the CDR3 is 16 residues. V trimming: 0 bases; J trimming: 7 bases; junction bases outside the gene matches: 12. CDR1 and CDR2 from the germline V gene are SQVTM and ANQGSEA. CDR3 loop: CSVEEGPDRAVNEQFF. The CDR3 DNA is TGCAGCGTTGAAGAGGGACCTGACAGGGCGGTAAATGAGCAGTTCTTC.

The chain is built from TRBV7-6 and TRBJ1-3; 10 bases are shared with TRBD1. The CDR3 spans 15 residues. The V gene end was trimmed by 8 bases and the J gene end by 2 bases; junction bases not matched to a gene: 6. CDR1 is SGHVS, CDR2 FNYEAQ, per germline. Here the CDR3 DNA reads TGTGCCAGCGCTAGGGGGACAGGGGCTGGAAACACCATATATTTT. Translation gives CASARGTGAGNTIYF.

This sequence joins TRBV5-1 and TRBJ2-7; 7 bases map to TRBD2. The CDR3 is 15 amino acids. CDR1 and CDR2 from the germline V gene are SGHRS and YFSETQ. V gave up 6 bases and J gave up 7 bases; unmatched junction bases: 16. In nucleotides, the CDR3 is TGCGCCAGCACCACCACGGGGGGTTCCGGTAAGGAGCAGTACTTC. It specifies CASTTTGGSGKEQYF.

This clone was detected only once. The chain uses TRBV7-9 and TRBJ1-2, with TRBD1 matching over 12 bases. Germline CDR1 SEHNR, CDR2 FQNEAQ (reference sequence). CDR3 length: 17 residues. The V gene end was trimmed by 5 bases and the J gene end by 4 bases; junction bases not matched to a gene: 11. The CDR3 here is CASSNRDRGLAGYGYTF. DNA of the CDR3: TGTGCCAGCAGCAACCGGGACAGGGGGCTAGCAGGCTATGGCTACACCTTC.